The clone carrying this T cell receptor beta chain was picked up a small number of times. Its antigen is unknown. The data belong to a study of T-cell reconstitution after alpha-beta-depleted transplantation in children. Study-level findings and limits: Diversity and T-cell counts at one year after transplant derived mostly from new T cells. Surviving recipient cells, namely T cells and thymic progenitors, were the source of high day-60 TCRbeta diversity in some patients. Alpha-beta T cells about two months after transplant reportedly derived from several hundred expanded graft clones.

TCRbeta library construction was performed incorporating unique molecular identifiers. TCRdb fed the PCR reads into MiXCR, producing one record per CDR3 protein. Of 450,000 to 550,000 distinct CDR3 sequences listed, about an eighth are singletons. J was trimmed by 1 base and V by 1 base; bases with no gene match: 8. Germline CDR1 and CDR2: DFQATT and SNEGSKA (reference sequence). The CDR3 is 17 amino acids. The sequence was collected from a female patient aged 2-10 years who had a stem cell transplant for aplastic anemia, so the T cells may come from the graft donor. This rearrangement joins TRBV20-1 to TRBJ2-4; 9 bases map to TRBD2. The sample here was PBMCs, mostly from graft donor cells, taken 180 days after TCRalphabeta/CD19-depleted stem cell transplant. The chain's CDR3 is CSARGHLAGWAKNIQYF. CDR3 nucleotide sequence: TGCAGTGCTAGAGGTCATCTAGCGGGATGGGCCAAAAACATTCAGTACTTC.